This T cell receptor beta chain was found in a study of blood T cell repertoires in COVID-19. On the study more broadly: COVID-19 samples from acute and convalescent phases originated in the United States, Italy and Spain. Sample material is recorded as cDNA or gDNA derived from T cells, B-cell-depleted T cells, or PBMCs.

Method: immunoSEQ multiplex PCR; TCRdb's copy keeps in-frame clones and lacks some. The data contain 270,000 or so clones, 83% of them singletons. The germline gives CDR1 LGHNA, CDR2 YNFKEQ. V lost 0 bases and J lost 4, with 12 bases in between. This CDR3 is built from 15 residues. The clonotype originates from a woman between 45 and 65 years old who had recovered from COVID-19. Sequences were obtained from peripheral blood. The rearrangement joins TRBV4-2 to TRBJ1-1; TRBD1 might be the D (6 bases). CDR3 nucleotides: TGTGCCAGCAGCCAAGAGTTGGGCAGGGGCACTGAAGCTTTCTTT. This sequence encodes CASSQELGRGTEAFF.